Below are 3 T cell receptor beta chains sequenced from a single sample in a study of CXCR3-negative and CXCR3-positive naive CD8 T cells. The libraries of TRB cDNA were prepared using 5' RACE with UMI labels. For each CDR3 protein, TCRdb gives one entry from its re-call of the 5' RACE reads, without DNA. The table for this sample gives about 50,000 distinct CDR3 sequences. Overall study results and limits: Greater hydrophobicity was found in TRB CDR3s of CXCR3-positive naive cells than of CXCR3-negative naive cells.

The antigens these receptors bind are not known. Sequencing was carried out using naive CXCR3+ CD8+ T cells from blood. Indicated subset: CD45RO-CCR7+CD27+CD95- naive CD8+ T cells expressing CXCR3 (TNR3+). Receptors originate from a human donor in good health. Some clones in this sample may be carry-over from other donors' samples.

The rearrangement uses TRBV19 and TRBJ1-1. Germline-derived CDR1 and CDR2 are LNHDA and SQIVND (reference sequence). The CDR3 totals 13 residues. The CDR3 here is CASSVVVGTEAFF.

CDR3 sequence: CASSYSLEVQFF. The chain has TRBV6-5 and TRBJ2-1. The CDR3 totals 12 residues. CDR1 and CDR2 (germline): MNHEY, SVGAGI.

The chain has TRBV19 and TRBJ2-7. Germline V lookup: CDR1 LNHDA, CDR2 SQIVND (reference sequence). The CDR3 sequence is 12 residues long. The CDR3: CASSPQGDEQYF.